One and the same sample provided the 32 T cell receptor beta chains below, sequenced in a study of cytomegalovirus exposure and HLA in healthy donors. The PCR made use of 60 Vbeta and 13 Jbeta primers. TCRdb keeps only in-frame clones here, not all; method: immunoSEQ multiplex PCR. Of over 150,000 clones in the sample, 75% to 80% were seen once. The sequencing sample was made of PBMCs. These receptors came from a woman aged 40 to 50 in good health and CMV-seropositive.

The chain combines TRBV2 with TRBJ1-2, with 7 positions matching TRBD1. Germline values: CDR1 SNHLY, CDR2 FYNNEI. Losses at the gene ends were 2 bases for V and 0 bases for J; bases not matched to a gene: 0. The CDR3 totals 14 residues. CDR3: CASSEQGANYGYTF. The CDR3 region has the DNA TGTGCCAGCAGTGAACAGGGGGCTAACTATGGCTACACCTTC.

This clone came up once. The genes are TRBV19 and TRBJ1-5, with 9 bases lining up with TRBD1. The CDR3 sequence is 14 residues long. Trimming at V came to 7 bases and at J to 4 bases, leaving 5 bases not matched to a gene. From germline, CDR1 is LNHDA and CDR2 SQIVND (reference sequence). The CDR3 loop is CASKPGQGNQPQHF. The CDR3 region has the DNA TGTGCCAGTAAACCGGGACAGGGAAATCAGCCCCAGCATTTT.

The V call is TRBV9, the J call TRBJ2-5, with 7 nucleotides matching TRBD2. The closer fit of TRBJ2-7 to the DNA end suggests the J call may be wrong. The CDR3 contains 15 residues. Germline V lookup: CDR1 SGDLS, CDR2 YYNGEE. Here the CDR3 reads CASSSSSGWSYEQYF. The CDR3 DNA follows: TGTGCCAGCAGCTCCAGTAGCGGGTGGTCCTACGAGCAGTACTTC.

The chain is built from TRBV7-8 and TRBJ2-1, with 8 bases matching TRBD2. CDR1 and CDR2 (germline): SGHVS, FQNEAQ. The J segment lost 0 bases and the V segment lost 4 bases, leaving 8 bases of the junction unmatched. The CDR3 has 17 residues. CDR3 residues: CASSSRGAGGSYNEQFF. CDR3 DNA sequence: TGTGCCAGCAGCTCCCGGGGGGCGGGGGGCTCCTACAATGAGCAGTTCTTC.

J is TRBJ1-5 and V is TRBV19; D remains unclear. Germline V gene sequence: CDR1 LNHDA, CDR2 SQIVND (reference sequence). The CDR3 consists of 15 residues. V was pared by 3 bases and J by 4 bases, with 13 bases between. The CDR3 DNA reads TGTGCCAGTAGTATGATGGGCAGCAGGAATCAGCCCCAGCATTTT. It yields the protein CASSMMGSRNQPQHF.

This clone appeared a few times. The chain has TRBV28 and TRBJ1-1; 10 positions agree with TRBD1. The V segment lost 5 bases and the J segment 3 bases; nucleotides outside the gene matches: 6. Germline V CDR1 and CDR2: MDHEN, SYDVKM. CDR3 size: 15 residues. DNA of the CDR3: TGTGCCAGCAGTCTTGACAGGGGGCAGGACACTGAAGCTTTCTTT. Amino acids: CASSLDRGQDTEAFF. The full variable domain, completed using reference TRBV28 and TRBJ1-1, is DVKVTQSSRYLVKRTGEKVFLECVQDMDHENMFWYRQDPGLGLRLIYFSYDVKMKEKGDIPEGYSVSREKKERFSLILESASTNQTSMYLCASSLDRGQDTEAFFGQGTRLTVV.

The chain couples TRBV5-1 to TRBJ2-3; D perhaps matches TRBD2 (6 bases). V lost 4 bases, J lost 4 bases, and 16 bases lay in between. Germline V gene lookup returns CDR1 SGHRS and CDR2 YFSETQ. CDR3 length equals 15 residues. In DNA form, the CDR3 reads TGCGCCAGCAGCCCGGGACTCTTAAACCCAGATACGCAGTATTTT. Translated: CASSPGLLNPDTQYF.

This sequence joins TRBV7-2 and TRBJ1-1; D gene unclear. The V gene lost 6 bases and the J gene lost 1 base, with 12 bases spanning the gap. The germline V gene has CDR1 SGHTA and CDR2 FQGNSA. The CDR3 sequence is 14 residues long. CDR3 region: CASSTSNANTEAFF. The DNA for the CDR3 is TGTGCCAGCAGTACTAGTAACGCGAACACTGAAGCTTTCTTT.

This clone was picked up one time. The same CDR3 can be traced to other DNA sequences in this sample. J is TRBJ2-5 and V is TRBV30; 10 nucleotides line up with TRBD1. The CDR3 covers 16 residues. J was trimmed by 3 bases and V by 2 bases; bases with no gene match: 9. Germline V CDR1 and CDR2: GTSNPN, SVGIG (reference sequence). The CDR3 spells CAWSILSGTGEETQYF. The CDR3 nucleotides read TGTGCCTGGAGTATTCTTTCGGGGACAGGGGAAGAGACCCAGTACTTC.

This clone came up once. This CDR3 reads CASSYGGGTYNEQFF. CDR3 DNA sequence: TGCGCCAGCAGCTACGGAGGCGGTACCTACAATGAGCAGTTCTTC. V gene TRBV5-1 combines with J gene TRBJ2-1; a weak D match, TRBD2 (5 bases). Trimming took 3 bases from V and 2 from J, leaving 12 bases between them. CDR1 and CDR2 (germline): SGHRS, YFSETQ. CDR3 size: 15 residues.

The chain combines TRBV5-1 with TRBJ2-1; the match to TRBD2 covers 11 bases. The CDR3 has 16 residues. The trim removed 0 bases at V and 4 bases at J, leaving 3 bases unmatched. Germline V CDR1 and CDR2: SGHRS, YFSETQ. DNA of the CDR3: TGCGCCAGCAGCTTGGCCGGGACTAGCGGATACAATGAGCAGTTCTTC. Amino acid sequence: CASSLAGTSGYNEQFF.

J is TRBJ1-5 and V is TRBV19; 7 bases fit TRBD1. V was pared by 0 bases and J by 7 bases, with 12 bases of the junction left unmatched. This CDR3 has 17 amino acids. Germline CDR1 reads LNHDA; CDR2 reads SQIVND (reference sequence). CDR3 nucleotides: TGTGCCAGTAGTATAGATCATACAGGGGATTTCAACCAGCCCCAGCATTTT. Its translation is CASSIDHTGDFNQPQHF.

The chain uses TRBV7-2 and TRBJ2-1; D is undetermined. The ends were cut back, 1 base at V and 9 bases at J, with 10 bases in the middle. In germline, CDR1 is SGHTA, CDR2 FQGNSA. The CDR3 has 13 residues. The CDR3 region is CASSLGQSVEQFF. The DNA of the CDR3 is TGTGCCAGCAGCTTAGGTCAATCGGTTGAGCAGTTCTTC.

The rearrangement links TRBV5-1 to TRBJ2-2; 7 bases agree with TRBD1. The ends lost 1 base at V and 4 bases at J; junction bases unmatched: 4. This CDR3 spans 15 amino acids. Germline V gene lookup returns CDR1 SGHRS and CDR2 YFSETQ. CDR3 DNA sequence: TGCGCCAGCAGCTTGATGACAGGGATCACCGGGGAGCTGTTTTTT. It codes for CASSLMTGITGELFF.

The chain carries TRBV30 and TRBJ2-6; 9 bases are shared with TRBD1. Looked up from germline, CDR1 is GTSNPN and CDR2 is SVGIG (reference sequence). After removal of 2 bases from V and 0 bases from J, the junction contained 5 bases not matched to a gene. CDR3 size: 17 residues. CDR3 sequence reads: CAWSKGDRASGANVLTF. CDR3 sequence (DNA): TGTGCCTGGAGTAAAGGGGACAGGGCCTCTGGGGCCAACGTCCTGACTTTC. The complete variable domain, with remaining parts taken from reference TRBV30 and TRBJ2-6, reads SQTIHQWPATLVQPVGSPLSLECTVEGTSNPNLYWYRQAAGRGLQLLFYSVGIGQISSEVPQNLSASRPQDRQFILSSKKLLLSDSGFYLCAWSKGDRASGANVLTFGAGSRLTVL.

The J gene is TRBJ2-7, the V gene TRBV5-1, with 12 bases matching TRBD2. This CDR3 has 18 residues. In germline, CDR1 is SGHRS, CDR2 YFSETQ. V trimming: 5 bases; J trimming: 5 bases; junction bases outside the gene matches: 17. This CDR3 is CASSPAGLAGGKGNEQYF. The CDR3 DNA is TGCGCCAGCAGTCCAGCAGGGCTAGCGGGGGGGAAGGGCAACGAGCAGTACTTC. Based on the CDR3 plus reference TRBV5-1 and TRBJ2-7, the full variable domain is KAGVTQTPRYLIKTRGQQVTLSCSPISGHRSVSWYQQTPGQGLQFLFEYFSETQRNKGNFPGRFSGRQFSNSRSEMNVSTLELGDSALYLCASSPAGLAGGKGNEQYFGPGTRLTVT.

The genes are TRBV6-5 and TRBJ2-2; the D gene is possibly TRBD1 (5 bases). The V end was cut by 6 bases, the J end by 6 bases, with 11 bases between. CDR1 MNHEY and CDR2 SVGAGI come from the germline V gene. The CDR3 extends over 13 amino acids. The CDR3 DNA reads TGTGCCAGCAGACCTGGGGCTCCCGGGGAGCTGTTTTTT. Translated, it gives CASRPGAPGELFF.

This clone was recorded once. The chain recombines TRBV18 with TRBJ2-5; 9 positions match TRBD2. The DNA end favors TRBJ2-7, so the J call may be wrong. The germline CDR1 and CDR2 sequences are KGHSH and LQKENI. The CDR3 spans 16 residues. CDR3 DNA: TGTGCCAGCTCACCAGGGGTTGTAGCGGGGGCGTACGAGCAGTACTTC. It codes for CASSPGVVAGAYEQYF.

The V and J genes are TRBV6-6 and TRBJ1-4, with D tentatively TRBD1 (6 bases). The CDR3 is 14 residues long. V was clipped by 5 bases and J by 0 bases, with 7 bases between them. Per the germline V gene, CDR1 is MNHNY and CDR2 is SVGAGI (reference sequence). CDR3 in DNA: TGTGCCAGCAGTGACAGGACAACTAATGAAAAACTGTTTTTT. It codes for CASSDRTTNEKLFF.

The genes are TRBV12-5 and TRBJ1-5; no clear D gene. Trimming cost V 6 bases and J 5 bases, with 11 bases left between them. This CDR3 contains 13 residues. The V gene's germline CDR1 is LGHNT and CDR2 FRNRAP. The CDR3 nucleotides read TGTGCTAGTGGATCCGGGGATGATCAGCCCCAGCATTTT. The encoded protein is CASGSGDDQPQHF.

This clone was seen only once. The genes are TRBV16 and TRBJ2-7; 11 bases match TRBD2. Trimming at V came to 0 bases and at J to 5 bases, leaving 6 bases not matched to a gene. From germline, CDR1 is KGHSY and CDR2 FQNENV. The CDR3 has 16 amino acids. CDR3 loop: CASSQSVASGRHEQYF. CDR3 coding DNA: TGTGCCAGCAGCCAATCGGTGGCTAGCGGGAGGCACGAGCAGTACTTC.

The chain has TRBV7-9 and TRBJ2-3; D is unclear. V lost 4 bases, J lost 2 bases, and 16 bases lay in between. There are 16 residues in the CDR3. Germline lookup yields CDR1 SEHNR and CDR2 FQNEAQ (reference sequence). The CDR3 region is CASSSGLGENTDTQYF. CDR3 DNA sequence: TGTGCCAGCAGCTCCGGTCTAGGAGAGAACACAGATACGCAGTATTTT. Looking up the rest from reference TRBV7-9 and TRBJ2-3 gives the full variable domain: DTGVSQNPRHKITKRGQNVTFRCDPISEHNRLYWYRQTLGQGPEFLTYFQNEAQLEKSRLLSDRFSAERPKGSFSTLEIQRTEQGDSAMYLCASSSGLGENTDTQYFGPGTRLTVL.

The chain is built from TRBV4-1 and TRBJ1-1, with TRBD1 matching 9 bases. The V gene end was trimmed by 5 bases and the J gene end by 4 bases; junction bases not matched to a gene: 2. The germline V gene encodes CDR1 MGHRA and CDR2 YSYEKL. This CDR3 contains 13 residues. The CDR3 region has the DNA TGCGCCAGCAGCTTGGACAGGGGCACTGAAGCTTTCTTT. It yields the protein CASSLDRGTEAFF.

The rearrangement uses TRBV19 and TRBJ2-7; D possibly corresponds to TRBD2 (5 bases). Trimming pared 4 bases from V and 3 bases from J, leaving 10 bases between. This CDR3 has 13 residues. CDR1 and CDR2 from the germline V gene are LNHDA and SQIVND (reference sequence). In DNA form, the CDR3 reads TGTGCCAGTAGTAATGGACTGGGCTACGAGCAGTACTTC. It yields the protein CASSNGLGYEQYF.

The chain uses TRBV30 and TRBJ2-5; TRBD2 agrees at 11 bases. Germline V gene sequence: CDR1 GTSNPN, CDR2 SVGIG (reference sequence). Trimming cost V 2 bases and J 5 bases; bases outside gene matches: 7. This CDR3 is 15 amino acids long. The CDR3 DNA is TGTGCCTGGAGTCCGACTAGCGGGGTGGGGGAGACCCAGTACTTC. Translating it yields CAWSPTSGVGETQYF.

This chain connects TRBV28 to TRBJ1-4; 7 bases fit TRBD1. Trimming cost V 5 bases and J 0 bases; bases outside gene matches: 3. The length of the CDR3 is 15 residues. CDR1 is MDHEN and CDR2 is SYDVKM in the germline V gene. Here the CDR3 reads CASSSRGSTNEKLFF. In nucleotides, the CDR3 is TGTGCCAGCAGTAGCAGGGGGTCAACTAATGAAAAACTGTTTTTT.

This clone is a singleton in its sample. The J gene is TRBJ1-1, the V gene TRBV29-1; possibly TRBD1 for D (5 bases). Trimming cost V 5 bases and J 1 base, with 14 bases left between them. The CDR3 length is 14 residues. The germline V gene encodes CDR1 SQVTM and CDR2 ANQGSEA. The CDR3 protein is CSVTLSGKNTEAFF. Here the CDR3 DNA reads TGCAGCGTTACCCTCTCAGGGAAGAACACTGAAGCTTTCTTT.

The chain is built from TRBV5-4 and TRBJ2-5; 10 positions agree with TRBD1. The J call is doubtful: the DNA matches TRBJ2-7 better. Germline lookup yields CDR1 SGHNT and CDR2 YYREEE (reference sequence). The CDR3 extends over 16 amino acids. DNA of the CDR3: TGTGCCAGCAGCTTGGGGGGCAGGGGACAGGGGTACGAGCAGTACTTC. It specifies CASSLGGRGQGYEQYF.

This clone showed up just a few times. CDR3 amino acids: CASSLGPGTGGRNEQFF. For the CDR3, the DNA is TGTGCCAGCAGTTTAGGACCAGGGACAGGGGGTCGCAATGAGCAGTTCTTC. The V call is TRBV28, the J call TRBJ2-1; 11 bases fit TRBD1. V lost 2 bases to trimming and J lost 6 bases; unmatched junction nucleotides: 9. Germline CDR1 reads MDHEN; CDR2 reads SYDVKM. The CDR3 has 17 residues. Together with reference TRBV28 and TRBJ2-1, the CDR3 gives the full variable domain: DVKVTQSSRYLVKRTGEKVFLECVQDMDHENMFWYRQDPGLGLRLIYFSYDVKMKEKGDIPEGYSVSREKKERFSLILESASTNQTSMYLCASSLGPGTGGRNEQFFGPGTRLTVL.

V is TRBV27 and J is TRBJ2-2; maybe TRBD1 (6 bases). Germline CDR1 is MNHEY and CDR2 is SMNVEV (reference sequence). This CDR3 contains 15 residues. V was pared by 2 bases and J by 2 bases, with 9 bases between. The CDR3 is CASSLRQVNTGELFF. The CDR3 DNA follows: TGTGCCAGCAGTTTAAGACAGGTTAACACCGGGGAGCTGTTTTTT.

The V and J genes are TRBV7-9 and TRBJ1-2; the D gene is possibly TRBD1 (6 bases). V gave up 1 base and J gave up 8 bases, with 8 bases separating them. This CDR3 is 12 amino acids long. Germline CDR1 and CDR2: SEHNR and FQNEAQ (reference sequence). DNA for the CDR3: TGTGCCAGCAGCTTAGACAGGGACGGCTACACCTTC. It codes for CASSLDRDGYTF.

The chain carries TRBV4-3 and TRBJ1-2; 10 positions match TRBD1. The CDR3 consists of 14 residues. The germline CDR1 and CDR2 sequences are LGHNA and YSLEER. The J segment lost 8 bases and the V segment lost 2 bases, leaving 5 bases of the junction unmatched. CDR3 sequence: CASSQRQGARGYTF. The CDR3 DNA sequence: TGCGCCAGCAGCCAAAGACAGGGGGCTCGGGGCTACACCTTC.